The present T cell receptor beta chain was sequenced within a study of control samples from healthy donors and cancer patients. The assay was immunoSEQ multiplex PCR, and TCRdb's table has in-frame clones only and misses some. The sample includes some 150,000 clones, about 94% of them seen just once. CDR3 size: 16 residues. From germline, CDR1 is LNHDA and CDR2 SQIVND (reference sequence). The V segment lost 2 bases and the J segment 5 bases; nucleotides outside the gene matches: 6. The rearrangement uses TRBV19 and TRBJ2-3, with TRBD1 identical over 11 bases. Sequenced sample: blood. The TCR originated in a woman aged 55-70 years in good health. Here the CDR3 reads CASSIRTGGRGDTQYF. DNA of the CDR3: TGTGCCAGTAGTATACGGACAGGGGGCAGAGGAGATACGCAGTATTTT.